This T cell receptor (beta chain) was sequenced for a study of glioma-infiltrating T cells after dendritic cell vaccination. Study-wide background: Patients received three intradermal dendritic cell vaccine injections at biweekly intervals.

Trimming removed 3 bases at V and 2 bases at J, with 17 bases between. Germline CDR1 and CDR2: SEHNR and FQNEAQ (reference sequence). The CDR3 is 16 residues long. Amplification used 60 V beta primers and 13 J beta primers. Sequencing was performed with immunoSEQ multiplex PCR; in TCRdb, only in-frame clones are kept and a portion is missing. Among 85,000 or so clones listed, 85% were seen once. Stated time point: after dendritic cell vaccination, including at tumor progression/relapse. The sample was blood, taken after dendritic cell vaccination. The sequence came from a human donor with glioblastoma. The chain is built from TRBV7-9 and TRBJ2-7; D is ambiguous. CDR3 in DNA: TGTGCCAGCAGCTTCTCCGCCGGTGTGGTGGCCTACGAGCAGTACTTC. Translated: CASSFSAGVVAYEQYF. Drawing the rest from reference TRBV7-9 and TRBJ2-7, the complete variable domain is DTGVSQNPRHKITKRGQNVTFRCDPISEHNRLYWYRQTLGQGPEFLTYFQNEAQLEKSRLLSDRFSAERPKGSFSTLEIQRTEQGDSAMYLCASSFSAGVVAYEQYFGPGTRLTVT.